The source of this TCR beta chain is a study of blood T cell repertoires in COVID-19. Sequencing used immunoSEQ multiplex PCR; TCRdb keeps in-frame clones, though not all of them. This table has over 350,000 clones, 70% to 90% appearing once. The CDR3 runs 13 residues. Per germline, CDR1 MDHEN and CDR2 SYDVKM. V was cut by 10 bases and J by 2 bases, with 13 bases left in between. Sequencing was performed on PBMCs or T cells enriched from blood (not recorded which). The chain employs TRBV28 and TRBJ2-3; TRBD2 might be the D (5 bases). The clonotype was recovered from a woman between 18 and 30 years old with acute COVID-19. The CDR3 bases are TGTGCCACCGGAAGCGGATACACAGATACGCAGTATTTT. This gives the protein CATGSGYTDTQYF.